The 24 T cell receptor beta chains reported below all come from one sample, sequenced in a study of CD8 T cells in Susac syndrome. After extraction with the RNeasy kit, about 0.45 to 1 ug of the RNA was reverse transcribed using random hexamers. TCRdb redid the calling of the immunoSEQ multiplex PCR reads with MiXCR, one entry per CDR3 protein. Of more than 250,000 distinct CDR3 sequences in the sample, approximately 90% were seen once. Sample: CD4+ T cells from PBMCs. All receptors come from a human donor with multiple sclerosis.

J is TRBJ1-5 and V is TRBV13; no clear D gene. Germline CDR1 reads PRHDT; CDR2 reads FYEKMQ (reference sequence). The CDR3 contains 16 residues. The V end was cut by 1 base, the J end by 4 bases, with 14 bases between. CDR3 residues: CASSLAPGERNQPQHF. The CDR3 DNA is TGTGCCAGCAGCTTAGCCCCCGGGGAGAGGAATCAGCCCCAGCATTTT.

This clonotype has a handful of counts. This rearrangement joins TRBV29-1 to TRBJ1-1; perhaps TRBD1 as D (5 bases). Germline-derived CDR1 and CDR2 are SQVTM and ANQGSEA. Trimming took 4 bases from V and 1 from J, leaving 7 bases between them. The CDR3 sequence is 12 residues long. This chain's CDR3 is CSVGQPNTEAFF. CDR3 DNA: TGCAGCGTTGGACAGCCGAACACTGAAGCTTTCTTT.

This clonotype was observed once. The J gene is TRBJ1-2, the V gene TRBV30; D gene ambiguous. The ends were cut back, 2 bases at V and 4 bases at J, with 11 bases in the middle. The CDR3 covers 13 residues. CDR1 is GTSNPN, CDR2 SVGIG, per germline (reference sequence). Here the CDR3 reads CAWSLAEVYGYTF. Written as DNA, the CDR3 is TGTGCCTGGAGTTTGGCAGAAGTCTATGGCTACACCTTC.

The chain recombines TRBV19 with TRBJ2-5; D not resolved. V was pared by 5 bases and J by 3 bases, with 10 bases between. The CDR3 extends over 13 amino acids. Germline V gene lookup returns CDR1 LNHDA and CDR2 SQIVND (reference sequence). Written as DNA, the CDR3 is TGTGCCAGTAGTGTGGGCCGAAAAGAGACCCAGTACTTC. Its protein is CASSVGRKETQYF.

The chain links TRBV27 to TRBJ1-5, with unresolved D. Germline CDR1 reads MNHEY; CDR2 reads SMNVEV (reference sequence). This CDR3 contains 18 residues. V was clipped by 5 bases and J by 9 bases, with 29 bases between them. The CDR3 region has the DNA TGTGCCAGCAGTCCCTCTTTAGTGGTCATCAGACGGTGTTGGCCCCAGCATTTT. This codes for CASSPSLVVIRRCWPQHF.

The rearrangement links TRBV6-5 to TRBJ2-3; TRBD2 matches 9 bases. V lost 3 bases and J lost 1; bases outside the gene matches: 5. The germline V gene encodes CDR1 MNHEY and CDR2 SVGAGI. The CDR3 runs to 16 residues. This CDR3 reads CASSYSLAGGTDTQYF. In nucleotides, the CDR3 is TGTGCCAGCAGTTATTCTTTAGCGGGAGGCACAGATACGCAGTATTTT.

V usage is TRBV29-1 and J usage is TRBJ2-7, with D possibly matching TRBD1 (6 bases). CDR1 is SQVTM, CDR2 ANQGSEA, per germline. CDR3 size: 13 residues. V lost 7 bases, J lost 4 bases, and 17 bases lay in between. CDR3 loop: CSAAGTPTYEQYF. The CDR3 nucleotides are TGCAGCGCCGCCGGGACACCTACGTACGAGCAGTACTTC.

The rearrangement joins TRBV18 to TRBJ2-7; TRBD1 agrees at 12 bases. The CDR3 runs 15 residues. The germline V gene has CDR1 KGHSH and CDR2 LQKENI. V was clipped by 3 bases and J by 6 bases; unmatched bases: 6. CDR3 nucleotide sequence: TGTGCCAGCTCACCCACCCGGGACAGGGGGCTCGAGCAGTACTTC. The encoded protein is CASSPTRDRGLEQYF.

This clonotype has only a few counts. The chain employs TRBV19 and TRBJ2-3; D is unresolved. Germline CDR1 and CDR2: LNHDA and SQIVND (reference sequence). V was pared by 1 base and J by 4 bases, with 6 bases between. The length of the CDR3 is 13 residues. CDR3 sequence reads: CASSIARADTQYF. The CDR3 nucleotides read TGTGCCAGTAGTATAGCCCGGGCAGATACGCAGTATTTT.

CDR3 loop: CASSLSGWRYGYTF. DNA for the CDR3: TGTGCCAGCAGCTTGTCAGGGTGGCGCTATGGCTACACCTTC. The chain combines TRBV11-3 with TRBJ1-2, with a possible D match to TRBD1 (5 bases). This CDR3 is 14 amino acids long. V lost 3 bases and J 4 bases, leaving 12 bases between the germline ends. Germline V CDR1 and CDR2: SGHNT, YENEEA.

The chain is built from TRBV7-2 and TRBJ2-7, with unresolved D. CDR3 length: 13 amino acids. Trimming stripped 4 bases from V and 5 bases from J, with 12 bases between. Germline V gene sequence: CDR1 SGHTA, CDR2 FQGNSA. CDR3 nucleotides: TGTGCCAGCAGCTCCCCTTCGTTCGACGAGCAGTACTTC. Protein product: CASSSPSFDEQYF.

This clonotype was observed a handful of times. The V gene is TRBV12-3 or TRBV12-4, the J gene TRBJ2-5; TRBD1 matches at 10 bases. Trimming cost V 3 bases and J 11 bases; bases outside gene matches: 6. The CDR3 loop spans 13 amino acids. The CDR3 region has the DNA TGTGCCAGCAGTTTGGAAGACAGGGGGCGTCAGTACTTC. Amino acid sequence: CASSLEDRGRQYF.

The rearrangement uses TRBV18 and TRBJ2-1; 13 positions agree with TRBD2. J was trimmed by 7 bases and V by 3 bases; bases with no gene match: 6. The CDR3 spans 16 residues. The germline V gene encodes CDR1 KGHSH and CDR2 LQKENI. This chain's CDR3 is CASSPRLAGGENEQFF. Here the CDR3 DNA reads TGTGCCAGCTCACCCCGACTAGCGGGGGGCGAGAATGAGCAGTTCTTC.

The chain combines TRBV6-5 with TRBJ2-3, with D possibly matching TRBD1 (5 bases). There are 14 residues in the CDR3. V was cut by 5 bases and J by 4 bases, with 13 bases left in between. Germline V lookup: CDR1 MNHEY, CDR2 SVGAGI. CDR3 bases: TGTGCCAGCAGTGATCGGACAACTTCAGATACGCAGTATTTT. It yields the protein CASSDRTTSDTQYF.

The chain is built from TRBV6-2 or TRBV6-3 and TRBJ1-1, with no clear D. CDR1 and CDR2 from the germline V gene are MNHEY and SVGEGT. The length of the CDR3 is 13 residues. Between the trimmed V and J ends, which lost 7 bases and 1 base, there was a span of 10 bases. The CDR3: CASTDGRNTEAFF. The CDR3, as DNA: TGTGCCAGCACCGACGGCAGGAACACTGAAGCTTTCTTT.

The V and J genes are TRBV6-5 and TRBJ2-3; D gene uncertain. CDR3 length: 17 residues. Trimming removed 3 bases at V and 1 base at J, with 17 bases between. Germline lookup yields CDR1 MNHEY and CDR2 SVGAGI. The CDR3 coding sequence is TGTGCCAGCAGTTATGTAATAAGGGCGGTGGGCACAGATACGCAGTATTTT. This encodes CASSYVIRAVGTDTQYF.

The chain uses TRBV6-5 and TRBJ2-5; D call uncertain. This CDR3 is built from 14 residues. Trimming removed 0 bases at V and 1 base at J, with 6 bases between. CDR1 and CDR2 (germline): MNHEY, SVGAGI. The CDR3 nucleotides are TGTGCCAGCAGTTACTCGAACTCCCAAGAGACCCAGTACTTC. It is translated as CASSYSNSQETQYF.

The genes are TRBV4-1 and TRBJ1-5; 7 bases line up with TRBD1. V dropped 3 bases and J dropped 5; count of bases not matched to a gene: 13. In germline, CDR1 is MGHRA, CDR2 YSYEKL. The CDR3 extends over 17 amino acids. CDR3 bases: TGCGCCAGCAGCCACAGGGTTCGGTCCACAGGGGATCAGCCCCAGCATTTT. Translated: CASSHRVRSTGDQPQHF.

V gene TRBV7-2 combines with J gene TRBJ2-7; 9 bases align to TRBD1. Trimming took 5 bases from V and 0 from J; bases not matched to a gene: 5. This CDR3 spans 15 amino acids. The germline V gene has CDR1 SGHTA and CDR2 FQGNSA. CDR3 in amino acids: CASSIGTGPSYEQYF. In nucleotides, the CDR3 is TGTGCCAGCAGCATCGGGACAGGGCCCTCCTACGAGCAGTACTTC.

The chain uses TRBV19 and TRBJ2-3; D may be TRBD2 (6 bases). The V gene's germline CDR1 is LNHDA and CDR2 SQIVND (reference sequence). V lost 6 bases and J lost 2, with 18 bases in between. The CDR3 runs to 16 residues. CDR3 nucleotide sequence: TGTGCCAGTAGCGGGGGTTCGGGCGGGTACACAGATACGCAGTATTTT. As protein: CASSGGSGGYTDTQYF.

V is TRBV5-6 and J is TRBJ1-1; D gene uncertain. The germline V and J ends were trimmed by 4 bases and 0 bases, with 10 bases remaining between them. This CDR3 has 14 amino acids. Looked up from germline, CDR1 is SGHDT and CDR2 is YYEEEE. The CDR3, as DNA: TGTGCCAGCAGCCCGGAAGGGCTGAACACTGAAGCTTTCTTT. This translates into CASSPEGLNTEAFF.

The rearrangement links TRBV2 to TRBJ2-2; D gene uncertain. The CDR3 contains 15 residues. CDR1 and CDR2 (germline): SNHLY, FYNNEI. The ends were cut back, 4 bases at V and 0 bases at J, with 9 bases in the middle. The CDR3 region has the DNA TGTGCCAGCAGTGTGTCTAGATCGAACACCGGGGAGCTGTTTTTT. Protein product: CASSVSRSNTGELFF.

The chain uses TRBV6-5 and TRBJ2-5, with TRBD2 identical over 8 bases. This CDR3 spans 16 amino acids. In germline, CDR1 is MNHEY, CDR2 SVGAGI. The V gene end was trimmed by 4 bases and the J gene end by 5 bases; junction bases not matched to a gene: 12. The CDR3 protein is CASSFSGLAGLETQYF. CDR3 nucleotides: TGTGCCAGCAGTTTCTCCGGATTAGCGGGGTTGGAGACCCAGTACTTC.

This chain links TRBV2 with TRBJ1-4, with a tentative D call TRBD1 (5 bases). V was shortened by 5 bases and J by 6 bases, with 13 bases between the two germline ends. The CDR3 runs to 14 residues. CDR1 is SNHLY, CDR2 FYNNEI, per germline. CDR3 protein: CASSSGLGDEKLFF. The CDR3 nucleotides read TGTGCCAGCAGTTCAGGGCTCGGTGATGAAAAACTGTTTTTT.